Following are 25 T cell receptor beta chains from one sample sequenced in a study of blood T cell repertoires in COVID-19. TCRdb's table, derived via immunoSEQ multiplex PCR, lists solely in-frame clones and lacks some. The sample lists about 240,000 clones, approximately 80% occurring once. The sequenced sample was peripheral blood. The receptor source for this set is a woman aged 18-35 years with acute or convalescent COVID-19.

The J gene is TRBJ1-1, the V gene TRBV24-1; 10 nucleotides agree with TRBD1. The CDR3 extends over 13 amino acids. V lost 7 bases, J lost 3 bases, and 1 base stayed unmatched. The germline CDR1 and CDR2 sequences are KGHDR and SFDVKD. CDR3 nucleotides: TGTGCCACCAGGGACAGGGGGGACACTGAAGCTTTCTTT. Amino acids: CATRDRGDTEAFF.

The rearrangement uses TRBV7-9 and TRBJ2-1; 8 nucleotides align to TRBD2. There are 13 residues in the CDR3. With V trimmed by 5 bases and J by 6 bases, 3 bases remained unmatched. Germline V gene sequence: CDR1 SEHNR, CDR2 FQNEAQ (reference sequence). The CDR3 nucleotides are TGTGCCAGCAGCCCCGCGGGGGGCAATGAGCAGTTCTTC. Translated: CASSPAGGNEQFF.

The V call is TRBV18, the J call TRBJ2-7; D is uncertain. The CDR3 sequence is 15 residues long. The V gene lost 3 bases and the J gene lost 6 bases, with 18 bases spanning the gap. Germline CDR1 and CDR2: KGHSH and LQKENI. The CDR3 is CASSPNSDSVGEQYF. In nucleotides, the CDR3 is TGTGCCAGCTCACCTAATAGTGACTCTGTGGGCGAGCAGTACTTC.

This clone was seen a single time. CDR3 coding DNA: TGTGCCAGCAGCCGGCGAGGCGGGAGGTGGTACTACAATGAGCAGTTCTTC. This encodes CASSRRGGRWYYNEQFF. This sequence joins TRBV11-2 and TRBJ2-1, with 8 bases that match TRBD2. CDR1 and CDR2 from the germline V gene are SGHAT and FQNNGV. The junction had 12 bases not matched to a gene; V was cut back by 5 bases and J by 3 bases. This CDR3 has 17 residues.

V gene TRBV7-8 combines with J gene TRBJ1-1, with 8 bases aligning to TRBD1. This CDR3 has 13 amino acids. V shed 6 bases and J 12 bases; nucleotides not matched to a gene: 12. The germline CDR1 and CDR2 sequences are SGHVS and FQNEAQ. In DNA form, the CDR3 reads TGTGCCAGCAGGGAACGTCGGACAGGGTCAACTTTCTTT. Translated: CASRERRTGSTFF.

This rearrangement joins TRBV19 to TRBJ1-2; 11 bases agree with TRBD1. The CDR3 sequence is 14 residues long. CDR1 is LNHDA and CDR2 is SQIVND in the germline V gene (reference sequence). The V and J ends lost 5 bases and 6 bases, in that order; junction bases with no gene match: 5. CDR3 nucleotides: TGTGCCAGTAGTTTCGGGGACAGGGGGAATGGCTACACCTTC. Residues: CASSFGDRGNGYTF.

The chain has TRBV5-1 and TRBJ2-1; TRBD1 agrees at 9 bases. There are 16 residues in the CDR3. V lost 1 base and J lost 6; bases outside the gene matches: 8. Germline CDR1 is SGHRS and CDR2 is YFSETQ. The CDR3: CASSLTQTGGSNEQFF. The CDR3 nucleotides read TGCGCCAGCAGCTTGACCCAGACAGGGGGGTCCAATGAGCAGTTCTTC.

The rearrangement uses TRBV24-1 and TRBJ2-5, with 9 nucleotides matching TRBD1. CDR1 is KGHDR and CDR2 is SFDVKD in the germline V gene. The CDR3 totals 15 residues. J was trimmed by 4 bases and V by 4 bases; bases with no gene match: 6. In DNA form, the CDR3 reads TGTGCCACCAGTGAGGGGGGACAGGGTGTAGAGACCCAGTACTTC. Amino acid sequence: CATSEGGQGVETQYF.

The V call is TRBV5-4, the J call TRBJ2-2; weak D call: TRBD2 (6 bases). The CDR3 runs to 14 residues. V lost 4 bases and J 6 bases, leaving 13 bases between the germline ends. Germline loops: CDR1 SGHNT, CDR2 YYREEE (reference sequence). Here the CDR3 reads CASSQGGSAGELFF. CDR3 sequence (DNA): TGTGCCAGCAGCCAGGGAGGATCCGCCGGGGAGCTGTTTTTT.

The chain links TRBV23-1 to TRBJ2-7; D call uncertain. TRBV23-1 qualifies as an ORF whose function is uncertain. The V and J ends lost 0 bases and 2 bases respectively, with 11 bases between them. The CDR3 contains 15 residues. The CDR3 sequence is CASSQSNSDTYEQYF. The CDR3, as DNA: TGCGCCAGCAGTCAATCGAACAGTGATACCTACGAGCAGTACTTC.

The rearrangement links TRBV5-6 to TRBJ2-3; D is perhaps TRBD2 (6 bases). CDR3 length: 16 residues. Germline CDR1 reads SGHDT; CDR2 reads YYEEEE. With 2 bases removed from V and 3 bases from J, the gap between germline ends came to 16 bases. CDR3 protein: CASSFVPGGMTDTQYF. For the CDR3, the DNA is TGTGCCAGCAGCTTTGTCCCGGGCGGGATGACAGATACGCAGTATTTT.

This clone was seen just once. This CDR3 is CASSYRGGAYEQYF. The DNA for the CDR3 is TGTGCCAGCAGTTACAGGGGGGGCGCCTACGAGCAGTACTTC. This chain links TRBV6-5 with TRBJ2-7; the D gene is possibly TRBD2 (7 bases). This CDR3 is built from 14 residues. The germline CDR1 and CDR2 sequences are MNHEY and SVGAGI. Between the trimmed V and J ends, which lost 2 bases and 2 bases, there was a span of 10 bases.

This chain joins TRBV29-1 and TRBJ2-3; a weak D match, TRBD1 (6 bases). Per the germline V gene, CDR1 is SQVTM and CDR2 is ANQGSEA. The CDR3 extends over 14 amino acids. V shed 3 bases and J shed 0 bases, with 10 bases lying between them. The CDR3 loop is CSVEGHLSTDTQYF. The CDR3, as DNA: TGCAGCGTTGAGGGACATCTAAGCACAGATACGCAGTATTTT.

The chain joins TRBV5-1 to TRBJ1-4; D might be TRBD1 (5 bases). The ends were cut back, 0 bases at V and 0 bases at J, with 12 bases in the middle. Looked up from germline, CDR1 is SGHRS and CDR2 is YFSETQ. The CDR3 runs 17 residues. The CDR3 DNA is TGCGCCAGCAGCTTGGGGCAGGGTAATCCAACTAATGAAAAACTGTTTTTT. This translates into CASSLGQGNPTNEKLFF.

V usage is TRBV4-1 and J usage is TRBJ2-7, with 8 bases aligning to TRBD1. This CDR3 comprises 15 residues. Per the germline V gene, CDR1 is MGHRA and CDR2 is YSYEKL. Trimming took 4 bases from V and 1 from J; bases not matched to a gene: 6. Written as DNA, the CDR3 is TGCGCCAGCAGCCTTCAGGGACAGGCGTCCTACGAGCAGTACTTC. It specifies CASSLQGQASYEQYF.

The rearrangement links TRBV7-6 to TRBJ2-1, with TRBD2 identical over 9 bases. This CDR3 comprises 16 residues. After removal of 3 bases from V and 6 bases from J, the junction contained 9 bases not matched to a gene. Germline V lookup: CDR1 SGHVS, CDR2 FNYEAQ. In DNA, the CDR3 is TGTGCCAGCAGCTTGTTGGCGGGAGGGCCGGGCAATGAGCAGTTCTTC. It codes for CASSLLAGGPGNEQFF. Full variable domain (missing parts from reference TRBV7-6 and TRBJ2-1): GAGVSQSPRYKVTKRGQDVALRCDPISGHVSLYWYRQALGQGPEFLTYFNYEAQQDKSGLPNDRFSAERPEGSISTLTIQRTEQRDSAMYRCASSLLAGGPGNEQFFGPGTRLTVL.

CDR3 residues: CASSGGPSNTEAFF. CDR3 nucleotides: TGCGCCAGCAGCGGGGGCCCTTCGAACACTGAAGCTTTCTTT. The rearrangement links TRBV5-1 to TRBJ1-1; tentative D call: TRBD1 (6 bases). Germline-derived CDR1 and CDR2 are SGHRS and YFSETQ. V was pared by 4 bases and J by 1 base, with 11 bases between. This CDR3 contains 14 residues.

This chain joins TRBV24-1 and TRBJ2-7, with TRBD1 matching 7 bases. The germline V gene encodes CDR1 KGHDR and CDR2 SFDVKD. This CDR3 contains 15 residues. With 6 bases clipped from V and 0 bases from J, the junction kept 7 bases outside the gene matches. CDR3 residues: CATSPGTESSYEQYF. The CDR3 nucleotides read TGTGCCACCAGTCCTGGGACAGAAAGCTCCTACGAGCAGTACTTC.

As DNA, the CDR3 is TGTGCCACCAGTGATCGGACCCGGGACAGGACCCACCAAGAGACCCAGTACTTC. The encoded protein is CATSDRTRDRTHQETQYF. This sequence joins TRBV24-1 and TRBJ2-5, with 8 bases aligning to TRBD1. CDR3 length: 18 residues. Trimming cost V 3 bases and J 0 bases; bases outside gene matches: 11. CDR1 KGHDR and CDR2 SFDVKD come from the germline V gene.

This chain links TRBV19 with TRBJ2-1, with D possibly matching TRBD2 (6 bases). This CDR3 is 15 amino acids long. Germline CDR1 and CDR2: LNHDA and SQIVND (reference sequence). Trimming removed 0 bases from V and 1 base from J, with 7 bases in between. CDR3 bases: TGTGCCAGTAGTATAGATCGGGGGTCCTACAATGAGCAGTTCTTC. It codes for CASSIDRGSYNEQFF. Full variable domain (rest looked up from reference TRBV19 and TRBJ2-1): DGGITQSPKYLFRKEGQNVTLSCEQNLNHDAMYWYRQDPGQGLRLIYYSQIVNDFQKGDIAEGYSVSREKKESFPLTVTSAQKNPTAFYLCASSIDRGSYNEQFFGPGTRLTVL.

CDR3: CASNDRRASTDTQYF. As DNA, the CDR3 is TGCGCCAGCAATGATCGCAGAGCGTCCACAGATACGCAGTATTTT. The chain is built from TRBV5-1 and TRBJ2-3; no clear D gene. Germline V lookup: CDR1 SGHRS, CDR2 YFSETQ. The CDR3 runs 15 residues. V was cut by 6 bases and J by 2 bases, with 16 bases left in between.

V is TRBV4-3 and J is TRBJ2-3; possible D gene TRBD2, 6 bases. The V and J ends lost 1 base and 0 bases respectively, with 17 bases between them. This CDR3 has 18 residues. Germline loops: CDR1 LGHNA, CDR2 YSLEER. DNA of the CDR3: TGCGCCAGCAGCCAAGGGGCCTTGTGGGGGACTAGCACAGATACGCAGTATTTT. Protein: CASSQGALWGTSTDTQYF.

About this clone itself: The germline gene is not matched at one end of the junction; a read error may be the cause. The CDR3 DNA reads TGTGCCAGCAGTCACTCCGGGACTAGCGGGATCGATGAGCAGTTCTTC. Encoded protein: CASSHSGTSGIDEQFF. The chain has TRBV6-5 and TRBJ2-1, with 13 bases fitting TRBD2. Germline V gene sequence: CDR1 MNHEY, CDR2 SVGAGI. There are 16 residues in the CDR3.

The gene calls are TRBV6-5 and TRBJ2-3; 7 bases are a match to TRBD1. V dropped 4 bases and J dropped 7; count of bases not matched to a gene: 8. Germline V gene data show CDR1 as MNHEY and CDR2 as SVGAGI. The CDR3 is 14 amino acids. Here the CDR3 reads CASSSLYRGHTQYF. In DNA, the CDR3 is TGTGCCAGCAGTTCCCTATACAGGGGACATACGCAGTATTTT.

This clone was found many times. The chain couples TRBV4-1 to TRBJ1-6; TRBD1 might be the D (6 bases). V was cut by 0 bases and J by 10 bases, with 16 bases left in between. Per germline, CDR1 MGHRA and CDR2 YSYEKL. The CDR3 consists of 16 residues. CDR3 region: CASSQDLDSPRSPLHF. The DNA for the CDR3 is TGCGCCAGCAGCCAAGATCTGGACAGCCCCAGATCACCCCTCCACTTT.